The source of this TCR beta chain is a study of technical replicates of blood from several donors. The CDR3 contains 19 residues. V was clipped by 3 bases and J by 0 bases; unmatched bases: 9. Germline lookup yields CDR1 SGHAT and CDR2 FQNNGV. Assay: immunoSEQ multiplex PCR; the TCRdb copy retains only in-frame clones and omits some. This table has just over 95,000 clones, over 85% appearing once. The TCR comes from a human donor in good health. This chain connects TRBV11-2 to TRBJ2-1; 12 nucleotides agree with TRBD2. The sample taken for sequencing was T cells isolated from PBMCs. In nucleotides, the CDR3 is TGTGCCAGCAGCTTCATCGGACTAGCGGGATCGAGCTCCTACAATGAGCAGTTCTTC. This encodes CASSFIGLAGSSSYNEQFF. The full variable domain, in which reference TRBV11-2 and TRBJ2-1 provide the parts outside the CDR3, is EAGVAQSPRYKIIEKRQSVAFWCNPISGHATLYWYQQILGQGPKLLIQFQNNGVVDDSQLPKDRFSAERLKGVDSTLKIQPAKLEDSAVYLCASSFIGLAGSSSYNEQFFGPGTRLTVL.